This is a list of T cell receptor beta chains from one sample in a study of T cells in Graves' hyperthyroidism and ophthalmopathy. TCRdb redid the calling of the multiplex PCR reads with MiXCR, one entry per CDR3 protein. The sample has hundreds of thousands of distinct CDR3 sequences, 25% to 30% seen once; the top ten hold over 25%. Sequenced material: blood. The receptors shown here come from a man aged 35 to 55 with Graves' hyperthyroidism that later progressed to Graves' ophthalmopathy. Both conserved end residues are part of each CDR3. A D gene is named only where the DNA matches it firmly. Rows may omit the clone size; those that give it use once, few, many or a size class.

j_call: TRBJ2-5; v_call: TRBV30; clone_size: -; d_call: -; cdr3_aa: CAWSRDQETQYF; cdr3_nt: TGTGCCTGGAGTAGGGACCAAGAGACCCAGTACTTC
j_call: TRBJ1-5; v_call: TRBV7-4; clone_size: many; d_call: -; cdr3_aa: CASMCQPQHF; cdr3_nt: TGTGCCAGCATGTGCCAGCCCCAGCATTTT
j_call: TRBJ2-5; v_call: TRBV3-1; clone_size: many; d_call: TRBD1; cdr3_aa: CASSQLGRGRRETQYF; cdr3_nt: TGTGCCAGCAGCCAATTAGGCAGGGGGCGTAGAGAGACCCAGTACTTC
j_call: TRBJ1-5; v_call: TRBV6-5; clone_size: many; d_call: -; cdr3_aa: CASRRDPRQPQHF; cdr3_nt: TGTGCCAGCAGAAGAGACCCTAGACAGCCCCAGCATTTT
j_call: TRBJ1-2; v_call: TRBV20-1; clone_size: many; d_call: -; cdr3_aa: CSARDVMSGSSGYTF; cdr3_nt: TGCAGTGCTAGAGATGTTATGTCCGGCTCGTCGGGCTACACCTTC
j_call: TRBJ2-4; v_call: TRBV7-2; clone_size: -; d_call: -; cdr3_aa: CASSYQGRLGNIQYF; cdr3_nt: TGTGCCAGCAGCTATCAGGGGCGGTTGGGAAACATTCAGTACTTC
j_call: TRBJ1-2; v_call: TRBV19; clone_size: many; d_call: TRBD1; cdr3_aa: CASSPTGVYGYTF; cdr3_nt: TGTGCCAGTAGTCCGACAGGGGTCTATGGCTACACCTTC
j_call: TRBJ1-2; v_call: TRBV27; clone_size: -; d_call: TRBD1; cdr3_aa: CASTKGDRGTKTF; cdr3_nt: TGTGCCAGCACCAAGGGGGACAGGGGAACCAAAACCTTC
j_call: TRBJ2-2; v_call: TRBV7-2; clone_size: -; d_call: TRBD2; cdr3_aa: CASSVPSGRDTGELFF; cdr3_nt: TGTGCCAGCAGCGTACCGAGCGGGAGAGATACCGGGGAGCTGTTTTTT
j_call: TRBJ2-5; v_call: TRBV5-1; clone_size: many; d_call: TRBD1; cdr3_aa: CASSRMTGDQETQYF; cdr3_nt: TGCGCCAGCAGCCGAATGACAGGGGACCAAGAGACCCAGTACTTC
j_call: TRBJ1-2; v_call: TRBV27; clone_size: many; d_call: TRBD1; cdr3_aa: CASAQAGGWVGHTF; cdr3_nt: TGTGCCAGCGCTCAGGCAGGGGGTTGGGTCGGCCACACCTTC
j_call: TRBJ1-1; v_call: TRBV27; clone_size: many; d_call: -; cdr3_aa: CASSREGRAEAFF; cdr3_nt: TGTGCCAGCAGTAGGGAGGGAAGGGCTGAAGCTTTCTTT
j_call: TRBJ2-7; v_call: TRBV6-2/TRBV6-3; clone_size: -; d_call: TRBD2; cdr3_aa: CASSSLRNRQGLAGYSSYEQYF; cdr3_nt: TGTGCCAGCAGTTCCCTAAGAAACCGCCAGGGACTAGCGGGATATAGCTCCTACGAGCAGTACTTC
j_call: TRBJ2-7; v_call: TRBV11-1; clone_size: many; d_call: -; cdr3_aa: CASSAPRGGTYEQYF; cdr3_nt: TGTGCCAGCAGCGCACCCAGGGGCGGTACCTACGAGCAGTACTTC
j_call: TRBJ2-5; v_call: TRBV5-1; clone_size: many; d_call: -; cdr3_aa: CASRYTHSKETQYF; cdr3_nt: TGCGCCAGCAGGTACACCCACAGTAAAGAGACCCAGTACTTC
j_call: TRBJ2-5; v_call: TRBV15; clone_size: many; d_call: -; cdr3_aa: CATSRDLGGGYNPFIQETQYF; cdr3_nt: TGTGCCACCAGCAGAGATCTAGGAGGAGGTTACAACCCATTCATCCAAGAGACCCAGTACTTC
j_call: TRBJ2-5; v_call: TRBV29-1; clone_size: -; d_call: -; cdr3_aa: CSVVRGGETQYF; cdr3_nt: TGCAGCGTTGTCAGGGGAGGAGAGACCCAGTACTTC
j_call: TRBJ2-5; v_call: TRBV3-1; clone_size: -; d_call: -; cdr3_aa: CASAWEQETQYF; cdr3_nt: TGTGCCAGCGCCTGGGAACAAGAGACCCAGTACTTC
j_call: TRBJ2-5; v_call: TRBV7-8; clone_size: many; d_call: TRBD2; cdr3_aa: CASRSPLAGGPETQYF; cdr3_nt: TGTGCCAGCAGGTCTCCACTAGCGGGAGGGCCAGAGACCCAGTACTTC
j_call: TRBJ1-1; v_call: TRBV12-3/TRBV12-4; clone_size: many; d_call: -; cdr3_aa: CAGSLGGWQNSEAFF; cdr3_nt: TGTGCCGGCAGTTTGGGGGGTTGGCAAAACTCTGAAGCTTTCTTT
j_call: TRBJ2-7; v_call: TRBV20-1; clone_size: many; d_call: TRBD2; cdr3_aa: CSAREGTSGSEQYF; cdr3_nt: TGCAGTGCTAGAGAAGGGACTAGCGGGAGTGAGCAGTACTTC